This T cell receptor beta chain was obtained from a study of PD-1 blockade in classical Hodgkin lymphoma. The protocol was immunoSEQ multiplex PCR, while the TCRdb copy is restricted to in-frame clones and leaves out a portion. Here the sample spans about 35,000 clones, around 88% being singletons. The V and J ends lost 1 base and 1 base respectively, with 10 bases between them. The germline gives CDR1 KGHSH, CDR2 LQKENI. This CDR3 comprises 15 residues. Regarding time point: newly diagnosed, previously untreated cHL patient sample. Purification of CD4+ T cells from thawed PBMCs was performed via magnetic negative selection.

Sequences were obtained from CD4+ T cells from blood. This clonotype originated in a human donor with classical Hodgkin lymphoma. The rearrangement links TRBV18 to TRBJ1-1; D not resolved. The CDR3 spells CASSPRRSENTEAFF. Here the CDR3 DNA reads TGTGCCAGCTCACCACGTAGGAGCGAGAACACTGAAGCTTTCTTT. The variable domain in full, with the rest retrieved from reference TRBV18 and TRBJ1-1, is NAGVMQNPRHLVRRRGQEARLRCSPMKGHSHVYWYRQLPEEGLKFMVYLQKENIIDESGMPKERFSAEFPKEGPSILRIQQVVRGDSAAYFCASSPRRSENTEAFFGQGTRLTVV.